This TCR beta chain originates from a study of early T cells in non-severe SARS-CoV-2 infection. Study overall: The chains were unpaired, and the sequenced material was bulk RNA from unsorted whole blood.

The CDR3 sequence is 16 residues long. From germline, CDR1 is SGHTA and CDR2 FQGNSA. V lost 5 bases and J lost 0, with 13 bases in between. This clonotype showed up many times. Unique molecular identifiers were affixed to single, distinct cDNA molecules. TCRdb reprocessed the 5' RACE reads with MiXCR, giving one entry per CDR3 protein. The profile shows about 81,000 distinct CDR3 sequences, 5.5% to 7.5% of them singletons. V is TRBV7-2 and J is TRBJ1-4; TRBD1 is a possible D gene (6 bases). The clonotype originates from an adult who was a healthcare worker with PCR-confirmed SARS-CoV-2 infection or an uninfected control (not recorded which). Sample: whole blood. The CDR3 loop reads CASSMRTAATNEKLFF. In nucleotides, the CDR3 is TGTGCCAGCAGCATGCGGACAGCCGCAACTAATGAAAAACTGTTTTTT.